This TCR beta chain derives from a study of blood T cell repertoires in COVID-19. Study-wide context: Samples of COVID-19 (acute and convalescent) were obtained from the United States, Italy and Spain. From T cells, B-cell-depleted T cells, or PBMCs came the material, which was cDNA or gDNA.

CDR1 and CDR2 from the germline V gene are SNHLY and FYNNEI. The CDR3 runs to 13 residues. V was pared by 3 bases and J by 3 bases, with 8 bases between. Per the original data handling: From reference gene primer amplification, estimates of nucleated cell counts were derived. Some clones are missing from TCRdb's copy, which holds only in-frame ones; the method was immunoSEQ multiplex PCR. V, J and clone size reflect that table, while D and trimming were determined from the DNA. The sample lists 50,000 to 65,000 clones, around nine tenths occurring once. The receptor's source is a human donor in a cohort sampled during active COVID-19. The chain couples TRBV2 to TRBJ1-2; no reliable D call. Specimen: peripheral blood. The CDR3 protein is CASSDSQDYGYTF. The DNA for the CDR3 is TGTGCCAGCAGTGACAGTCAGGACTATGGCTACACCTTC.